These T cell receptor beta chains were read from a single sample in a study of T cells in Graves' hyperthyroidism and ophthalmopathy. TCRdb called the multiplex PCR reads again in MiXCR, with one record for every CDR3 protein. The sample consists of about 250,000 distinct CDR3 sequences, roughly 22% of them appearing once. The sequenced sample consisted of blood. The receptors shown here come from a woman in her 40s with Graves' ophthalmopathy. Each CDR3 is given with its conserved first and last residue. Fields, in order: CDR3 protein, CDR3 length, V gene, J gene.

CASGGTSGSTGELFF	15	TRBV6-1	TRBJ2-2
CASSEHWDRVAGNTIYF	17	TRBV12-3/TRBV12-4	TRBJ1-3
CASSYGLAGGPEETQYF	17	TRBV6-2/TRBV6-3	TRBJ2-5
CATRGGGSNTGELFF	15	TRBV24-1	TRBJ2-2
CASSFDLFKETQYF	14	TRBV12-3/TRBV12-4	TRBJ2-5
CASSPAVETQYF	12	TRBV18	TRBJ2-5
CASSQGPATTYEQYF	15	TRBV4-1	TRBJ2-7
CAWRGSMNTEAFF	13	TRBV30	TRBJ1-1
CASVGPPTYEQYF	13	TRBV6-1	TRBJ2-7
CASSEGASGRMETQYF	16	TRBV6-1	TRBJ2-5
CATSTSGTAYQYGYTF	16	TRBV15	TRBJ1-2
CASSYRGGVETDTQYF	16	TRBV6-5	TRBJ2-3
CASSYTAGVETQYF	14	TRBV6-2/TRBV6-3	TRBJ2-5
CASSENPAGVSYEQYF	16	TRBV6-1	TRBJ2-7
CASRGDWSSYEQYF	14	TRBV27	TRBJ2-7
CASSLRVASYEQYF	14	TRBV5-1	TRBJ2-7
CASSQSRTVQNSPLHF	16	TRBV3-1	TRBJ1-6